Listed below are T cell receptor beta chains from one sample, sequenced in a study of blood T cell repertoires in COVID-19. TCRdb's table, derived via immunoSEQ multiplex PCR, lists solely in-frame clones and lacks some. The table includes some 120,000 clones, roughly 90% detected once. The specimen sequenced was peripheral blood. The source is a man over 45 with COVID-19, enrolled during active disease. Each CDR3 is given with its conserved first and last residue. Fields, in order: J gene, clone size, D gene, V gene, CDR3 protein, CDR3 DNA. The D gene is left open where the match is weak. Clone size is shown for a subset of rows, as once, few, many or a class of expanded clone.

j_gene: TRBJ2-6
abundance: NA
d_gene: TRBD1
v_gene: TRBV5-1
CDR3aa: CASSPGTGRPSSGANVLTF
CDR3nt: TGCGCCAGCAGCCCCGGGACAGGGAGACCCTCCTCTGGGGCCAACGTCCTGACTTTC

j_gene: TRBJ1-1
abundance: NA
d_gene: NA
v_gene: TRBV7-2
CDR3aa: CASSPRTENTEAFF
CDR3nt: TGTGCCAGCAGCCCCCGGACAGAGAACACTGAAGCTTTCTTT

j_gene: TRBJ2-6
abundance: NA
d_gene: TRBD1
v_gene: TRBV5-8
CDR3aa: CASSFYRGLANVLTF
CDR3nt: TGTGCCAGCAGCTTTTACAGGGGTTTGGCCAACGTCCTGACTTTC

j_gene: TRBJ2-3
abundance: once
d_gene: NA
v_gene: TRBV5-4
CDR3aa: CASSFVGPRVLNTDTQYF
CDR3nt: TGTGCCAGCAGCTTTGTGGGCCCCCGAGTTCTCAACACAGATACGCAGTATTTT

j_gene: TRBJ2-1
abundance: NA
d_gene: TRBD2
v_gene: TRBV27
CDR3aa: CASSFRLAGDNEQFF
CDR3nt: TGTGCCAGCAGTTTCCGACTAGCGGGGGACAATGAGCAGTTCTTC

j_gene: TRBJ2-7
abundance: NA
d_gene: TRBD1
v_gene: TRBV28
CDR3aa: CASSSTTGTGVPLYEQYF
CDR3nt: TGTGCCAGCAGTTCAACCACCGGGACAGGGGTCCCATTGTACGAGCAGTACTTC

j_gene: TRBJ2-1
abundance: few
d_gene: TRBD2
v_gene: TRBV6-6
CDR3aa: CASKGLAGTNEQFF
CDR3nt: TGTGCCAGCAAAGGACTAGCGGGAACGAATGAGCAGTTCTTC

j_gene: TRBJ1-2
abundance: NA
d_gene: NA
v_gene: TRBV27
CDR3aa: CASSFTGNPGYTF
CDR3nt: TGTGCCAGCAGTTTTACAGGAAACCCTGGCTACACCTTC

j_gene: TRBJ2-1
abundance: NA
d_gene: TRBD2
v_gene: TRBV19
CDR3aa: CASSRAGGPNEQFF
CDR3nt: TGTGCCAGTAGTAGAGCGGGAGGGCCGAATGAGCAGTTCTTC

j_gene: TRBJ2-2
abundance: NA
d_gene: TRBD2
v_gene: TRBV3-1/TRBV3-2
CDR3aa: CASSQEIGREAGELFF
CDR3nt: TGTGCCAGCAGCCAAGAAATAGGGCGGGAGGCCGGGGAGCTGTTTTTT

j_gene: TRBJ2-4
abundance: NA
d_gene: TRBD1
v_gene: TRBV6-2/TRBV6-3
CDR3aa: CASSQGAPGNIQYF
CDR3nt: TGTGCCAGCAGTCAGGGGGCCCCCGGGAACATTCAGTACTTC

j_gene: TRBJ1-1
abundance: NA
d_gene: NA
v_gene: TRBV3-1/TRBV3-2
CDR3aa: CASSQDVGQAEAFF
CDR3nt: TGTGCCAGCAGCCAAGATGTGGGGCAGGCTGAAGCTTTCTTT

j_gene: TRBJ1-3
abundance: NA
d_gene: NA
v_gene: TRBV19
CDR3aa: CASTSAGNSGNTIYF
CDR3nt: NA

j_gene: TRBJ1-3
abundance: NA
d_gene: TRBD1
v_gene: TRBV27
CDR3aa: CASSKTGGLGNTIYF
CDR3nt: TGTGCCAGCAGTAAGACAGGGGGTCTGGGAAACACCATATATTTT

j_gene: TRBJ1-4
abundance: NA
d_gene: NA
v_gene: TRBV23-1
CDR3aa: CASSQSKQVRGTGEKLFF
CDR3nt: TGCGCCAGCAGTCAATCGAAACAGGTAAGGGGGACGGGTGAAAAACTGTTTTTT

j_gene: TRBJ1-2
abundance: NA
d_gene: NA
v_gene: TRBV5-1
CDR3aa: CASSLEPGHGYTF
CDR3nt: TGCGCCAGCAGCTTGGAACCAGGCCATGGCTACACCTTC

j_gene: TRBJ2-7
abundance: NA
d_gene: TRBD1
v_gene: TRBV9
CDR3aa: CASSGNGQGSYEQYF
CDR3nt: TGTGCCAGCAGCGGAAACGGACAGGGCTCCTACGAGCAGTACTTC

j_gene: TRBJ2-7
abundance: once
d_gene: NA
v_gene: TRBV11-1
CDR3aa: CASKRKGPSYEQYF
CDR3nt: TGTGCCAGCAAACGGAAGGGGCCCTCCTACGAGCAGTACTTC

j_gene: TRBJ1-4
abundance: NA
d_gene: NA
v_gene: TRBV5-1
CDR3aa: CASSFGQGLNEKLFF
CDR3nt: TGCGCCAGCAGCTTTGGGCAGGGGCTTAATGAAAAACTGTTTTTT

j_gene: TRBJ1-1
abundance: NA
d_gene: TRBD1
v_gene: TRBV9
CDR3aa: CASSGQGRTEAFF
CDR3nt: TGTGCCAGCAGCGGACAGGGGAGGACTGAAGCTTTCTTT

j_gene: TRBJ2-2
abundance: NA
d_gene: TRBD2
v_gene: TRBV24-1
CDR3aa: CATSDSRLARGELFF
CDR3nt: TGTGCCACCAGTGACTCTAGACTAGCGCGCGGGGAGCTGTTTTTT

j_gene: TRBJ2-1
abundance: NA
d_gene: NA
v_gene: TRBV4-1
CDR3aa: CASSPRSGVDEQFF
CDR3nt: TGCGCCAGCAGCCCTCGCTCCGGGGTGGATGAGCAGTTCTTC

j_gene: TRBJ2-7
abundance: NA
d_gene: TRBD2
v_gene: TRBV6-2/TRBV6-3
CDR3aa: CASSYRTSGTYEQYF
CDR3nt: TGTGCCAGCAGTTACAGAACTAGCGGGACCTACGAGCAGTACTTC

j_gene: TRBJ2-1
abundance: NA
d_gene: TRBD2
v_gene: TRBV29-1
CDR3aa: CSASGRAHNEQFF
CDR3nt: TGCAGCGCCAGCGGGAGGGCCCACAATGAGCAGTTCTTC

j_gene: TRBJ2-7
abundance: once
d_gene: TRBD2
v_gene: TRBV25-1
CDR3aa: CASSEGGSSYEQYF
CDR3nt: TGTGCCAGCAGTGAAGGCGGGAGTAGCTACGAGCAGTACTTC

j_gene: TRBJ1-4
abundance: NA
d_gene: NA
v_gene: TRBV5-6
CDR3aa: CASTQGNEKLFF
CDR3nt: TGTGCCAGCACACAGGGTAATGAAAAACTGTTTTTT

j_gene: TRBJ2-1
abundance: NA
d_gene: TRBD2
v_gene: TRBV5-1
CDR3aa: CASRRGSGNSQNEQFF
CDR3nt: TGCGCCAGCCGGCGGGGGAGCGGGAACTCTCAGAATGAGCAGTTCTTC

j_gene: TRBJ2-7
abundance: NA
d_gene: NA
v_gene: TRBV6-5
CDR3aa: CASSGDTNLYEQYF
CDR3nt: TGTGCCAGCAGCGGGGACACGAATTTGTACGAGCAGTACTTC

j_gene: TRBJ2-3
abundance: NA
d_gene: TRBD2
v_gene: TRBV5-8
CDR3aa: CASSPTGTSGFADTQYF
CDR3nt: TGTGCCAGCAGCCCAACCGGGACTAGCGGGTTCGCAGATACGCAGTATTTT

j_gene: TRBJ2-3
abundance: NA
d_gene: TRBD2
v_gene: TRBV18
CDR3aa: CASSRTSGSTDTQYF
CDR3nt: TGTGCCAGCTCACGAACTAGCGGAAGCACAGATACGCAGTATTTT

j_gene: TRBJ2-1
abundance: NA
d_gene: TRBD1
v_gene: TRBV28
CDR3aa: CASSPGDRGRNEQFF
CDR3nt: TGTGCCAGCAGTCCCGGCGACAGGGGGCGCAATGAGCAGTTCTTC

j_gene: TRBJ2-1
abundance: NA
d_gene: NA
v_gene: TRBV4-1
CDR3aa: CASSQDWTNEQFF
CDR3nt: TGCGCCAGCAGCCAAGATTGGACTAATGAGCAGTTCTTC

j_gene: TRBJ1-1
abundance: few
d_gene: NA
v_gene: TRBV6-4
CDR3aa: CASSDSKNTEAFF
CDR3nt: TGTGCCAGCAGTGACTCCAAGAACACTGAAGCTTTCTTT

j_gene: TRBJ2-4
abundance: NA
d_gene: TRBD1
v_gene: TRBV9
CDR3aa: CASSARTGSDIQYF
CDR3nt: TGTGCCAGCAGCGCCCGGACAGGGTCAGACATTCAGTACTTC

j_gene: TRBJ2-5
abundance: NA
d_gene: NA
v_gene: TRBV6-5
CDR3aa: CASSADWHQETQYF
CDR3nt: TGTGCCAGCAGCGCCGACTGGCACCAAGAGACCCAGTACTTC

j_gene: TRBJ2-7
abundance: NA
d_gene: NA
v_gene: TRBV28
CDR3aa: CASSWRREQYF
CDR3nt: TGTGCCAGCAGCTGGAGAAGGGAGCAGTACTTC

j_gene: TRBJ2-5
abundance: once
d_gene: NA
v_gene: TRBV7-2
CDR3aa: CASSLLAGTQYF
CDR3nt: TGTGCCAGCAGCTTATTGGCGGGGACCCAGTACTTC

j_gene: TRBJ2-7
abundance: NA
d_gene: TRBD1
v_gene: TRBV15
CDR3aa: CATSRQGTGVEQYF
CDR3nt: TGTGCCACCAGCAGACAAGGGACAGGGGTCGAGCAGTACTTC

j_gene: TRBJ2-1
abundance: NA
d_gene: TRBD2
v_gene: TRBV13
CDR3aa: CASSLVQREDDEQFF
CDR3nt: TGTGCCAGCAGCTTAGTCCAGCGGGAGGATGATGAGCAGTTCTTC

j_gene: TRBJ1-4
abundance: NA
d_gene: TRBD1
v_gene: TRBV15
CDR3aa: CATSRGQGKEKLFF
CDR3nt: TGTGCCACCAGCAGAGGACAGGGGAAAGAAAAACTGTTTTTT

j_gene: TRBJ2-7
abundance: NA
d_gene: NA
v_gene: TRBV6-2/TRBV6-3
CDR3aa: CVSSYDFRRSYEQYF
CDR3nt: TGTGTCAGCAGTTATGACTTCCGAAGGTCCTACGAGCAGTACTTC

j_gene: TRBJ2-6
abundance: NA
d_gene: TRBD2
v_gene: TRBV27
CDR3aa: CASSLTLAGVLANVLTF
CDR3nt: TGTGCCAGCAGTTTGACATTAGCGGGAGTTCTAGCCAACGTCCTGACTTTC

j_gene: TRBJ2-3
abundance: NA
d_gene: TRBD1
v_gene: TRBV7-2
CDR3aa: CASSRDRGQSDTQYF
CDR3nt: TGTGCCAGCAGCCGGGACAGGGGGCAGTCAGATACGCAGTATTTT

j_gene: TRBJ2-3
abundance: NA
d_gene: TRBD2
v_gene: TRBV6-1
CDR3aa: CASSEAPWGLAGGPKDTQYF
CDR3nt: TGTGCCAGCAGTGAAGCGCCCTGGGGACTAGCGGGAGGGCCGAAAGATACGCAGTATTTT

j_gene: TRBJ1-6
abundance: NA
d_gene: TRBD1
v_gene: TRBV2
CDR3aa: CASSGDRGQNSPLHF
CDR3nt: TGTGCCAGCAGTGGGGACAGGGGGCAAAATTCACCCCTCCACTTT

j_gene: TRBJ1-2
abundance: NA
d_gene: NA
v_gene: TRBV5-1
CDR3aa: CASSLTGTNYGYTF
CDR3nt: TGCGCCAGCAGCTTGACAGGGACGAACTATGGCTACACCTTC

j_gene: TRBJ1-1
abundance: NA
d_gene: NA
v_gene: TRBV27
CDR3aa: CASSLGQTNTEAFF
CDR3nt: TGTGCCAGCAGTTTAGGACAGACTAACACTGAAGCTTTCTTT

j_gene: TRBJ2-1
abundance: NA
d_gene: TRBD1
v_gene: TRBV6-2/TRBV6-3
CDR3aa: CASSPGDRGGFGEQFF
CDR3nt: TGTGCCAGCAGTCCGGGGGACAGGGGAGGTTTCGGTGAGCAGTTCTTC

j_gene: TRBJ2-1
abundance: NA
d_gene: TRBD2
v_gene: TRBV5-1
CDR3aa: CASSPGLAGGVNNEQFF
CDR3nt: TGCGCCAGCAGCCCGGGACTAGCGGGAGGGGTCAACAATGAGCAGTTCTTC

j_gene: TRBJ1-4
abundance: once
d_gene: TRBD1
v_gene: TRBV2
CDR3aa: CASLSRQGRATNEKLFF
CDR3nt: TGTGCCAGCCTGTCTAGACAGGGACGGGCAACTAATGAAAAACTGTTTTTT

j_gene: TRBJ1-1
abundance: NA
d_gene: NA
v_gene: TRBV5-5
CDR3aa: CASSLSRANTEAFF
CDR3nt: TGTGCCAGCAGCTTGAGCAGGGCTAACACTGAAGCTTTCTTT

j_gene: TRBJ2-4
abundance: NA
d_gene: TRBD2
v_gene: TRBV6-2/TRBV6-3
CDR3aa: CASSYFAGVVTAKNIQYF
CDR3nt: TGTGCCAGCAGTTACTTTGCGGGAGTCGTTACAGCCAAAAACATTCAGTACTTC

j_gene: TRBJ2-6
abundance: NA
d_gene: NA
v_gene: TRBV5-1
CDR3aa: CASSTDGSGANVLTF
CDR3nt: TGCGCCAGCAGCACCGACGGGTCTGGGGCCAACGTCCTGACTTTC

j_gene: TRBJ2-1
abundance: NA
d_gene: NA
v_gene: TRBV5-1
CDR3aa: CASTNKNNEQFF
CDR3nt: TGCGCCAGCACGAACAAAAACAATGAGCAGTTCTTC

j_gene: TRBJ1-1
abundance: few
d_gene: NA
v_gene: TRBV9
CDR3aa: CASSVGWGPLNTEAFF
CDR3nt: TGTGCCAGCAGCGTAGGCTGGGGCCCGCTGAACACTGAAGCTTTCTTT

j_gene: TRBJ2-7
abundance: NA
d_gene: NA
v_gene: TRBV28
CDR3aa: CASRQGSSYEQYF
CDR3nt: TGTGCCAGTAGGCAGGGGAGCTCCTACGAGCAGTACTTC

j_gene: TRBJ1-2
abundance: NA
d_gene: TRBD1
v_gene: TRBV5-1
CDR3aa: CASSSRDSYGYTF
CDR3nt: TGCGCCAGCAGCTCCCGGGACAGCTATGGCTACACCTTC